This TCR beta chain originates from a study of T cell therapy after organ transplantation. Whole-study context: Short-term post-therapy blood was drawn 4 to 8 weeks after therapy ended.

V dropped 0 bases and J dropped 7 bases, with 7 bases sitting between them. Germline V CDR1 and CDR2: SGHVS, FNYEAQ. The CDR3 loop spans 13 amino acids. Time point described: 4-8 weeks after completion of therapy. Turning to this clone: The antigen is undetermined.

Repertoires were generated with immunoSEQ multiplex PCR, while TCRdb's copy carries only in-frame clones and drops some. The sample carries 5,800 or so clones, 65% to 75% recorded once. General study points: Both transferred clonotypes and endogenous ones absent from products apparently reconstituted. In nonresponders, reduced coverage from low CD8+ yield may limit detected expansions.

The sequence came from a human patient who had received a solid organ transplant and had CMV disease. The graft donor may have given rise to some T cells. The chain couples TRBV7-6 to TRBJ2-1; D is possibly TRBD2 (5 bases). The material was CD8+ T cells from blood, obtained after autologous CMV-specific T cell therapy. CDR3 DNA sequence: TGTGCCAGCAGCTTAGCCCGGGAAAATGAGCAGTTCTTC. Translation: CASSLARENEQFF.